This T cell receptor beta chain came from a study of early T cells in non-severe SARS-CoV-2 infection. Turning to the study itself: Chains stayed unpaired after sequencing of bulk RNA from unsorted whole blood.

Individual cDNA molecules received unique molecular identifiers during library preparation. A single record per CDR3 protein comes from TCRdb applying MiXCR to the 5' RACE reads. The sample includes 80,000 to 100,000 distinct CDR3 sequences, approximately 15% of them seen just once. The table lists this clonotype with a few counts. Germline V gene lookup returns CDR1 MGHRA and CDR2 YSYEKL. V was pared by 4 bases and J by 0 bases, with 11 bases of the junction left unmatched. This CDR3 has 20 amino acids. Sequenced input: whole blood. This TCR was sampled from an adult who was a healthcare worker with PCR-confirmed SARS-CoV-2 infection or an uninfected control (not recorded which). The J gene is TRBJ2-1, the V gene TRBV4-1; TRBD2 aligns across 14 bases. CDR3 amino acids: CASSLREGTSGGSSYNEQFF. The CDR3 nucleotides read TGCGCCAGCAGCCTCCGGGAAGGGACTAGCGGGGGAAGCTCCTACAATGAGCAGTTCTTC.